This entry lists 20 T cell receptor beta chains sequenced from one sample in a study of shared clonotypes between healthy human individuals. Measured with immunoSEQ multiplex PCR; TCRdb has only the in-frame clones, and not every one. Altogether some 500,000 clones are present, 95% to 97% being singletons, with the ten largest covering about 0.064%. The sequencing input was naive CD4+ T cells sorted from blood. Subset here: CD45RA+ positively selected. These receptors were taken from a woman in her twenties or thirties in good health.

V usage is TRBV5-1 and J usage is TRBJ2-2, with TRBD2 identical over 15 bases. V gave up 4 bases and J gave up 3 bases; unmatched junction bases: 4. CDR3 length equals 17 residues. Germline CDR1 reads SGHRS; CDR2 reads YFSETQ. The CDR3: CASSGGLAGGYTGELFF. The DNA of the CDR3 is TGCGCCAGCAGCGGCGGACTAGCGGGAGGGTACACCGGGGAGCTGTTTTTT.

V and J are TRBV6-6 and TRBJ2-1; TRBD2 matches 14 bases. CDR1 is MNHNY and CDR2 is SVGAGI in the germline V gene (reference sequence). The CDR3 extends over 16 amino acids. The ends lost 5 bases at V and 4 bases at J; junction bases unmatched: 4. Written as DNA, the CDR3 is TGTGCCAGCAGTAGAAGACTAGCGGGAGGGTACAATGAGCAGTTCTTC. The encoded protein is CASSRRLAGGYNEQFF.

The rearrangement links TRBV28 to TRBJ1-4, with D uncertain. The length of the CDR3 is 14 residues. V was cut by 2 bases and J by 3 bases, with 7 bases left in between. The germline CDR1 and CDR2 sequences are MDHEN and SYDVKM. The CDR3 DNA reads TGTGCCAGCAGTTTAGGGCAGGCTAATGAAAAACTGTTTTTT. This translates into CASSLGQANEKLFF.

DNA for the CDR3: TGTGCCAGCAGTTTGCTTCCCATGACAGGGTCCACGCACAATGAGCAGTTCTTC. This translates into CASSLLPMTGSTHNEQFF. The rearrangement joins TRBV27 to TRBJ2-1; 7 bases match TRBD1. From germline, CDR1 is MNHEY and CDR2 SMNVEV (reference sequence). With V trimmed by 3 bases and J by 5 bases, 16 bases remained unmatched. The CDR3 is 18 amino acids.

The gene calls are TRBV19 and TRBJ1-3; D is unclear. The CDR3 is made up of 17 amino acids. The V end was cut by 5 bases, the J end by 2 bases, with 19 bases between. Germline V gene data show CDR1 as LNHDA and CDR2 as SQIVND (reference sequence). CDR3 sequence (DNA): TGTGCCAGTAGTCAAAAAGAATTCCTATGGGCTGGAAACACCATATATTTT. Its translation: CASSQKEFLWAGNTIYF. Filled out from reference TRBV19 and TRBJ1-3, the complete variable domain reads DGGITQSPKYLFRKEGQNVTLSCEQNLNHDAMYWYRQDPGQGLRLIYYSQIVNDFQKGDIAEGYSVSREKKESFPLTVTSAQKNPTAFYLCASSQKEFLWAGNTIYFGEGSWLTVV.

J is TRBJ2-7 and V is TRBV4-1; tentatively, D is TRBD1 or TRBD2 (5 bases each). Looked up from germline, CDR1 is MGHRA and CDR2 is YSYEKL. The CDR3 length is 16 residues. Deletions cut 6 bases from V and 0 bases from J, with 18 bases between. CDR3 bases: TGCGCCAGCAGTGAAACCTGGGACGCCGTCTCCTACGAGCAGTACTTC. Residues: CASSETWDAVSYEQYF.

The V gene is TRBV4-2, the J gene TRBJ2-7, with 9 bases fitting TRBD2. The CDR3 is made up of 15 amino acids. J gave up 3 bases and V 2 bases, and 5 bases lay outside the gene matches. CDR1 is LGHNA and CDR2 is YNFKEQ in the germline V gene. CDR3 loop: CASSQLAGDVYEQYF. The CDR3, as DNA: TGTGCCAGCAGCCAATTAGCGGGAGACGTCTACGAGCAGTACTTC.

V gene TRBV19 combines with J gene TRBJ1-3; D gene unclear. The CDR3 totals 14 residues. V shed 7 bases and J shed 2 bases, with 12 bases lying between them. Germline V gene sequence: CDR1 LNHDA, CDR2 SQIVND (reference sequence). The CDR3 sequence is CASKSSGTGNTIYF. Here the CDR3 DNA reads TGTGCCAGTAAGTCTTCGGGCACTGGAAACACCATATATTTT.

The count of this clone is one. The chain carries TRBV30 and TRBJ2-7, with 9 bases identical to TRBD1. Germline values: CDR1 GTSNPN, CDR2 SVGIG (reference sequence). The V segment lost 3 bases and the J segment 10 bases; nucleotides outside the gene matches: 7. The CDR3 covers 12 residues. This CDR3 reads CAWRPTGGGQYF. The CDR3 DNA reads TGTGCCTGGAGACCCACAGGGGGCGGTCAGTACTTC.

The CDR3 is CASSKGSLAVGHGVRNTEAFF. In DNA form, the CDR3 reads TGTGCCAGCTCAAAAGGATCTTTGGCGGTGGGCCACGGGGTCCGGAACACTGAAGCTTTCTTT. This chain connects TRBV18 to TRBJ1-1; the D is unclear. The V end was cut by 5 bases, the J end by 1 base, with 32 bases between. Germline CDR1 is KGHSH and CDR2 is LQKENI. The CDR3 contains 21 residues.

The chain couples TRBV5-1 to TRBJ2-7; 9 bases are shared with TRBD2. Germline V gene data show CDR1 as SGHRS and CDR2 as YFSETQ. This CDR3 contains 15 residues. Trimming at V came to 1 base and at J to 3 bases, leaving 5 bases not matched to a gene. The CDR3 region has the DNA TGCGCCAGCAGCTTGCTAGCGGGAAGATTCTACGAGCAGTACTTC. Amino acids: CASSLLAGRFYEQYF.

The rearrangement links TRBV2 to TRBJ2-3, with 8 bases aligning to TRBD2. J gave up 0 bases and V 4 bases, and 3 bases lay outside the gene matches. CDR1 and CDR2 (germline): SNHLY, FYNNEI. CDR3 length: 15 residues. The CDR3: CASSGLASSTDTQYF. The CDR3 nucleotides are TGTGCCAGCAGTGGACTAGCGTCGAGCACAGATACGCAGTATTTT. The variable domain in full, completed from reference TRBV2 and TRBJ2-3, reads EPEVTQTPSHQVTQMGQEVILRCVPISNHLYFYWYRQILGQKVEFLVSFYNNEISEKSEIFDDQFSVERPDGSNFTLKIRSTKLEDSAMYFCASSGLASSTDTQYFGPGTRLTVL.

The chain couples TRBV28 to TRBJ2-3, with a tentative D call TRBD2 (7 bases). Trimming took 3 bases from V and 4 from J, leaving 23 bases between them. CDR1 and CDR2 (germline): MDHEN, SYDVKM. The length of the CDR3 is 18 residues. CDR3 loop: CASSLAEGGRAYPDTQYF. The CDR3 DNA sequence: TGTGCCAGCAGTTTGGCGGAAGGGGGGAGGGCCTATCCAGATACGCAGTATTTT.

V is TRBV7-7 and J is TRBJ2-7, with D perhaps matching TRBD2 (6 bases). V was cut by 5 bases and J by 3 bases, with 14 bases left in between. Germline CDR1 and CDR2: SSHAT and FNYEAQ (reference sequence). The CDR3 contains 14 residues. CDR3 residues: CASSPSGLSYEQYF. The CDR3 bases are TGTGCCAGCAGCCCCAGCGGGCTTAGCTACGAGCAGTACTTC.

The chain combines TRBV19 with TRBJ2-2; the match to TRBD2 covers 12 bases. Per germline, CDR1 LNHDA and CDR2 SQIVND (reference sequence). There are 14 residues in the CDR3. V gave up 5 bases and J gave up 9 bases; unmatched junction bases: 4. The CDR3 reads CASSVLAGGRELFF. In DNA, the CDR3 is TGTGCCAGTAGTGTACTAGCGGGAGGACGGGAGCTGTTTTTT.

This chain joins TRBV29-1 and TRBJ1-1; TRBD1 matches at 8 bases. This CDR3 has 14 residues. In germline, CDR1 is SQVTM, CDR2 ANQGSEA. Trimming removed 8 bases from V and 2 bases from J; junction bases left unmatched: 10. This CDR3 reads CSIPSGQVNTEAFF. CDR3 sequence (DNA): TGCAGCATACCATCGGGACAGGTAAACACTGAAGCTTTCTTT.

The chain links TRBV7-9 to TRBJ2-7; 8 bases line up with TRBD2. Germline V lookup: CDR1 SEHNR, CDR2 FQNEAQ (reference sequence). V was clipped by 3 bases and J by 3 bases; unmatched bases: 10. The CDR3 consists of 16 residues. CDR3 residues: CASSFLPREGRYEQYF. In nucleotides, the CDR3 is TGTGCCAGCAGCTTTCTTCCCCGGGAGGGCCGCTACGAGCAGTACTTC.

The chain carries TRBV6-1 and TRBJ1-5; D unresolved. Germline CDR1 reads MNHNS; CDR2 reads SASEGT. The CDR3 covers 14 residues. The V and J ends lost 4 bases and 3 bases respectively, with 10 bases between them. In nucleotides, the CDR3 is TGTGCCAGCAGTGGGTTTCGGATCAATCAGCCCCAGCATTTT. This encodes CASSGFRINQPQHF.

The chain has TRBV28 and TRBJ2-5; 10 positions match TRBD2. Trimming removed 5 bases from V and 1 base from J; junction bases left unmatched: 7. The germline CDR1 and CDR2 sequences are MDHEN and SYDVKM. The CDR3 is 16 residues long. Written as DNA, the CDR3 is TGTGCCAGCAGTATCCGACTAGCGGGCTCCCAAGAGACCCAGTACTTC. Translated, it gives CASSIRLAGSQETQYF.

This rearrangement joins TRBV9 to TRBJ1-2; D is perhaps TRBD1 (5 bases). This CDR3 region has 13 residues. V lost 1 base and J 4 bases, leaving 8 bases between the germline ends. Germline-derived CDR1 and CDR2 are SGDLS and YYNGEE. The CDR3: CASSVPGVYGYTF. The DNA of the CDR3 is TGTGCCAGCAGCGTACCGGGGGTCTATGGCTACACCTTC.